The 5 T cell receptor beta chains below were found in one sample sequenced in a study of blood T cell repertoires in COVID-19. The data were produced by immunoSEQ multiplex PCR, yet TCRdb's version contains in-frame clones alone and is incomplete. The sample carries about 180,000 clones, approximately 83% recorded once. What was sequenced was peripheral blood. These receptors came from a man in his fifties or sixties with active or convalescent COVID-19.

The chain has TRBV7-9 and TRBJ1-2; 7 nucleotides align to TRBD1. After removal of 1 base from V and 4 bases from J, the junction contained 15 bases not matched to a gene. Germline V gene lookup returns CDR1 SEHNR and CDR2 FQNEAQ (reference sequence). The CDR3 contains 18 residues. Here the CDR3 reads CASSLGDAQGGRGYGYTF. CDR3 nucleotide sequence: TGTGCCAGCAGCTTAGGAGACGCCCAAGGGGGCAGAGGCTATGGCTACACCTTC.

The chain recombines TRBV5-4 with TRBJ2-1; 7 bases map to TRBD2. V lost 0 bases, J lost 5 bases, and 2 bases stayed unmatched. The CDR3 contains 14 residues. The germline CDR1 and CDR2 sequences are SGHNT and YYREEE (reference sequence). Here the CDR3 DNA reads TGTGCCAGCAGCTTGGGGGGGACTAACAATGAGCAGTTCTTC. This encodes CASSLGGTNNEQFF.

The chain has TRBV7-9 and TRBJ1-1; a weak D match, TRBD1 (5 bases). Per the germline V gene, CDR1 is SEHNR and CDR2 is FQNEAQ (reference sequence). The V end lost 5 bases, the J end lost 7 bases, and 14 bases lay between the germline ends. The CDR3 has 13 amino acids. CDR3 nucleotides: TGTGCCAGCAGCCACTTGACAGCGCATGAAGCTTTCTTT. This translates into CASSHLTAHEAFF.

The chain uses TRBV6-1 and TRBJ1-2; unclear D gene. Trimming shortened V by 0 bases and J by 5 bases, and 4 bases separated the two germline ends. The CDR3 sequence is 12 residues long. CDR1 MNHNS and CDR2 SASEGT come from the germline V gene. DNA of the CDR3: TGTGCCAGCAGTGAAGCCAGATATGGCTACACCTTC. It translates to CASSEARYGYTF.

This chain uses TRBV19 with TRBJ2-5, with D uncertain. In germline, CDR1 is LNHDA, CDR2 SQIVND (reference sequence). Trimming took 7 bases from V and 4 from J, leaving 13 bases between them. CDR3 length equals 13 residues. The CDR3 DNA reads as TGTGCCAGTAATGCCGGGTTACGAGAGACCCAGTACTTC. It is translated as CASNAGLRETQYF.